This T cell receptor beta chain came from a study of blood T cells in healthy people across ages. The overall study: Capturing about one barcoded beta molecule per two T cells was achieved by template switching. The study's findings and limits: Long-lived donors carried more naive CD4+ cells and greater diversity than aged donors.

Primers used in a second PCR of about 7 to 12 cycles were a sample-barcoded 5' primer and a J-beta primer mix. Sequencing recovered at least 2.5 million CDR3-containing paired-end reads from each sample. TCRdb called the 5' RACE reads again in MiXCR, with one record for every CDR3 protein. Here the sample spans roughly 1,700,000 distinct CDR3 sequences, approximately 28% being singletons. The CDR3 has 12 amino acids. The germline CDR1 and CDR2 sequences are DFQATT and SNEGSKA (reference sequence). About this clonotype itself: Its target is not known. A much bigger clone sits one base away, suggesting this may be a read error.

The V call is TRBV20-1, the J call TRBJ2-1; TRBD1 is a possible D gene (5 bases). Specimen: blood. The clonotype was recovered from a young woman in good health. The CDR3, as DNA: TGCAGTGCTATCCCAGGGAAAAATGAGCAGCTCTTC. This gives the protein CSAIPGKNEQLF.